The 25 T cell receptor beta chains listed next were all sequenced from one sample in a study of cytomegalovirus exposure and HLA in healthy donors. In the PCR, 60 Vbeta and 13 Jbeta primers were used. Profiling relied on immunoSEQ multiplex PCR, and the TCRdb table lists in-frame clones only, not all of them. The table includes 100,000 to 150,000 clones, about 70% detected once. The specimen sequenced was PBMCs. The receptors originated from a woman in her 40s in good health and CMV-seronegative.

V is TRBV18 and J is TRBJ2-7, with D maybe TRBD1 (5 bases). The CDR3 extends over 14 amino acids. Trimming took 2 bases from V and 5 from J, leaving 13 bases between them. The germline V gene has CDR1 KGHSH and CDR2 LQKENI. The CDR3 region is CASSPAGIGNEQYF. The CDR3 nucleotides read TGTGCCAGCTCACCAGCAGGGATAGGGAACGAGCAGTACTTC.

This clone was seen a few times. The chain employs TRBV7-2 and TRBJ2-3; 10 bases map to TRBD2. Germline V gene sequence: CDR1 SGHTA, CDR2 FQGNSA. CDR3 length: 18 residues. Trimming took 1 base from V and 2 from J; bases not matched to a gene: 9. The CDR3 region is CASSLGTLAGAYTDTQYF. The CDR3 DNA follows: TGTGCCAGCAGCTTAGGGACTCTAGCGGGGGCCTACACAGATACGCAGTATTTT.

On this clone itself: Distinct nucleotide sequences in the sample also encode this CDR3. The chain employs TRBV7-2 and TRBJ1-5, with 9 bases matching TRBD1. Trimming removed 4 bases from V and 1 base from J; junction bases left unmatched: 5. Germline lookup yields CDR1 SGHTA and CDR2 FQGNSA. The CDR3 consists of 16 residues. This chain's CDR3 is CASSSRQGGSNQPQHF. Here the CDR3 DNA reads TGTGCCAGCAGCTCTCGACAGGGGGGAAGCAATCAGCCCCAGCATTTT.

This clone came up a few times. The chain combines TRBV7-9 with TRBJ2-3; a possible D gene is TRBD2 (5 bases). The CDR3 is made up of 14 amino acids. Germline V lookup: CDR1 SEHNR, CDR2 FQNEAQ (reference sequence). The V and J ends lost 4 bases and 2 bases respectively, with 10 bases between them. The CDR3 sequence is CASSYGGFTDTQYF. The CDR3 region has the DNA TGTGCCAGCAGCTACGGAGGCTTCACAGATACGCAGTATTTT.

Note on this clone: The same CDR3 can be traced to other DNA sequences in this sample. CDR3 in amino acids: CASSIGGQNYGYTF. The CDR3 DNA reads as TGTGCCAGCAGTATAGGAGGGCAGAATTATGGCTACACCTTC. The chain employs TRBV6-5 and TRBJ1-2, with unresolved D. The CDR3 totals 14 residues. V was shortened by 5 bases and J by 5 bases, with 15 bases between the two germline ends. Germline lookup yields CDR1 MNHEY and CDR2 SVGAGI.

J is TRBJ1-1 and V is TRBV6-1; the D is unclear. This CDR3 region has 10 residues. Germline V lookup: CDR1 MNHNS, CDR2 SASEGT. The ends were cut back, 5 bases at V and 8 bases at J, with 6 bases in the middle. CDR3 bases: TGTGCCAGCAGTTACATCGAAGCTTTCTTT. Residues: CASSYIEAFF.

This chain connects TRBV11-2 to TRBJ2-5; tentatively, D is TRBD1 (5 bases). The germline V gene encodes CDR1 SGHAT and CDR2 FQNNGV. V lost 4 bases and J lost 9, with 15 bases in between. This CDR3 spans 13 amino acids. The CDR3 region has the DNA TGTGCCAGCAGCTCCATGGGGCCTCGTGCCCAGTACTTC. As protein: CASSSMGPRAQYF. Variable domain in full (rest from reference TRBV11-2 and TRBJ2-5): EAGVAQSPRYKIIEKRQSVAFWCNPISGHATLYWYQQILGQGPKLLIQFQNNGVVDDSQLPKDRFSAERLKGVDSTLKIQPAKLEDSAVYLCASSSMGPRAQYFGPGTRLLVL.

V usage is TRBV7-2 and J usage is TRBJ1-1; D possibly corresponds to TRBD1 (6 bases). Germline values: CDR1 SGHTA, CDR2 FQGNSA. V gave up 5 bases and J gave up 4 bases, with 11 bases separating them. CDR3 size: 13 residues. The CDR3 spells CASSARGGTEAFF. For the CDR3, the DNA is TGTGCCAGCAGCGCTAGGGGGGGCACTGAAGCTTTCTTT.

This sequence joins TRBV5-1 and TRBJ1-2; D unclear. With 3 bases removed from V and 5 bases from J, the gap between germline ends came to 20 bases. This CDR3 contains 16 residues. The V gene's germline CDR1 is SGHRS and CDR2 YFSETQ. The CDR3 region is CASSSTDTLIRYGYTF. The CDR3 DNA reads as TGCGCCAGCAGCTCGACCGACACCTTAATACGTTATGGCTACACCTTC.

The rearrangement joins TRBV27 to TRBJ1-2; 7 bases fit TRBD1. CDR1 MNHEY and CDR2 SMNVEV come from the germline V gene (reference sequence). The CDR3 has 12 amino acids. V shed 5 bases, J shed 6 bases, and the junction held 3 bases outside the gene matches. CDR3 sequence reads: CASSRGLNGYTF. DNA for the CDR3: TGTGCCAGCAGTAGGGGGCTCAATGGCTACACCTTC.

The V gene is TRBV2, the J gene TRBJ2-2; TRBD2 aligns across 9 bases. CDR1 and CDR2 from the germline V gene are SNHLY and FYNNEI. V shed 6 bases and J 3 bases; nucleotides not matched to a gene: 14. This CDR3 contains 18 residues. In DNA, the CDR3 is TGTGCCAGCAGGCCCGGACTAGCGCAAGTTGGTGACACCGGGGAGCTGTTTTTT. Protein: CASRPGLAQVGDTGELFF.

The rearrangement uses TRBV11-2 and TRBJ2-7, with 7 positions matching TRBD1. The junction had 8 bases not matched to a gene; V was cut back by 3 bases and J by 3 bases. The CDR3 is 15 residues long. Germline V gene sequence: CDR1 SGHAT, CDR2 FQNNGV. The CDR3 here is CASSLPGQVYYEQYF. Written as DNA, the CDR3 is TGTGCCAGCAGCTTGCCCGGACAGGTATACTACGAGCAGTACTTC. Drawing the rest from reference TRBV11-2 and TRBJ2-7, the complete variable domain is EAGVAQSPRYKIIEKRQSVAFWCNPISGHATLYWYQQILGQGPKLLIQFQNNGVVDDSQLPKDRFSAERLKGVDSTLKIQPAKLEDSAVYLCASSLPGQVYYEQYFGPGTRLTVT.

The rearrangement links TRBV5-4 to TRBJ2-6; TRBD1 might be the D (5 bases). V lost 4 bases, J lost 1 base, and 18 bases lay in between. The germline V gene has CDR1 SGHNT and CDR2 YYREEE (reference sequence). This CDR3 is built from 18 residues. The CDR3 loop reads CASSPKGQGRSGANVLTF. CDR3 DNA: TGTGCCAGCAGCCCGAAGGGTCAGGGCAGATCTGGGGCCAACGTCCTGACTTTC.

The gene calls are TRBV5-1 and TRBJ2-6; 7 nucleotides line up with TRBD2. CDR1 SGHRS and CDR2 YFSETQ come from the germline V gene. This CDR3 contains 17 residues. V lost 3 bases to trimming and J lost 4 bases; unmatched junction nucleotides: 10. The CDR3 region has the DNA TGCGCCAGCAGCTCGCGGGGGACGCTTATCGGGGCCAACGTCCTGACTTTC. This translates into CASSSRGTLIGANVLTF.

This clone was detected a few times. This chain links TRBV7-6 with TRBJ1-1; 9 bases map to TRBD1. CDR1 and CDR2 from the germline V gene are SGHVS and FNYEAQ. The CDR3 is 15 amino acids. The V and J ends lost 5 bases and 4 bases, in that order; junction bases with no gene match: 8. The DNA for the CDR3 is TGTGCCAGCAGCCCACTACAGGGGGCAGGCACTGAAGCTTTCTTT. It translates to CASSPLQGAGTEAFF.

On this clone: The sample has other DNA sequences that encode this CDR3 too. The V gene is TRBV7-8, the J gene TRBJ2-2, with a tentative D call TRBD2 (5 bases). The CDR3 has 15 residues. Per germline, CDR1 SGHVS and CDR2 FQNEAQ. V was trimmed by 2 bases and J by 4 bases, leaving 11 bases between them. The CDR3 region is CASSLTGGSTGELFF. The DNA of the CDR3 is TGTGCCAGCAGCTTAACCGGAGGTAGCACCGGGGAGCTGTTTTTT.

This chain joins TRBV2 and TRBJ2-1, with TRBD2 matching 10 bases. This CDR3 comprises 18 residues. The V gene end was trimmed by 2 bases and the J gene end by 10 bases; junction bases not matched to a gene: 17. Germline CDR1 and CDR2: SNHLY and FYNNEI. As DNA, the CDR3 is TGTGCCAGCAGTGAATCTAGCGGGGGCCCAGGGGGCCAATACGAGCAGTTCTTC. Translating gives CASSESSGGPGGQYEQFF. The whole variable domain, remainder taken from reference TRBV2 and TRBJ2-1, is EPEVTQTPSHQVTQMGQEVILRCVPISNHLYFYWYRQILGQKVEFLVSFYNNEISEKSEIFDDQFSVERPDGSNFTLKIRSTKLEDSAMYFCASSESSGGPGGQYEQFFGPGTRLTVL.

CDR3 protein: CASSLNNRFNEKLFF. The CDR3 DNA reads TGTGCCAGCAGCTTAAATAACAGGTTTAATGAAAAACTGTTTTTT. The rearrangement joins TRBV7-9 to TRBJ1-4; TRBD1 might be the D (5 bases). V lost 2 bases and J lost 4, with 11 bases in between. The CDR3 totals 15 residues. Germline V CDR1 and CDR2: SEHNR, FQNEAQ (reference sequence). Full variable domain (remainder filled in from reference TRBV7-9 and TRBJ1-4): DTGVSQNPRHKITKRGQNVTFRCDPISEHNRLYWYRQTLGQGPEFLTYFQNEAQLEKSRLLSDRFSAERPKGSFSTLEIQRTEQGDSAMYLCASSLNNRFNEKLFFGSGTQLSVL.

This chain uses TRBV4-3 with TRBJ2-5; TRBD2 might be the D (7 bases). Germline V lookup: CDR1 LGHNA, CDR2 YSLEER. The CDR3 loop spans 16 amino acids. V was cut by 0 bases and J by 5 bases, with 16 bases left in between. The CDR3 DNA reads as TGCGCCAGCAGCCAAGATCGGGCGGGGGCCCGGGAGACCCAGTACTTC. Protein product: CASSQDRAGARETQYF.

V gene TRBV9 combines with J gene TRBJ2-7; no clear D gene. The germline V gene encodes CDR1 SGDLS and CDR2 YYNGEE. The CDR3 sequence is 15 residues long. Trimming stripped 7 bases from V and 2 bases from J, with 19 bases between. The CDR3, as DNA: TGTGCCAGCTCTCCAGATCCCACCCGTACCTACGAGCAGTACTTC. This translates into CASSPDPTRTYEQYF.

This clone has a single count. The rearrangement links TRBV4-1 to TRBJ1-2; D is possibly TRBD1 (6 bases). The CDR3 runs 15 residues. The V gene's germline CDR1 is MGHRA and CDR2 YSYEKL. The V and J ends lost 6 bases and 0 bases respectively, with 14 bases between them. CDR3 region: CASSSGQTTNYGYTF. The CDR3 bases are TGCGCCAGCAGTTCCGGACAGACAACTAACTATGGCTACACCTTC.

The gene calls are TRBV30 and TRBJ1-1; a possible D gene is TRBD1 (5 bases). V was trimmed by 2 bases and J by 7 bases, leaving 14 bases between them. The CDR3 is 13 residues long. Per the germline V gene, CDR1 is GTSNPN and CDR2 is SVGIG (reference sequence). CDR3 bases: TGTGCCTGGAGTTCTCAGGGAATTGGTGAAGCTTTCTTT. Translating gives CAWSSQGIGEAFF.

The V call is TRBV7-9, the J call TRBJ2-7, with 11 positions matching TRBD1. V dropped 5 bases and J dropped 0; count of bases not matched to a gene: 6. The CDR3 runs 16 residues. Germline-derived CDR1 and CDR2 are SEHNR and FQNEAQ (reference sequence). The CDR3 loop is CASSPRTGGPSYEQYF. The CDR3 region has the DNA TGTGCCAGCAGCCCCCGGACAGGGGGCCCCTCCTACGAGCAGTACTTC.

The CDR3 reads CASSLEQGRSRANVLTF. CDR3 nucleotide sequence: TGTGCCAGCAGCTTAGAACAGGGGCGTTCGAGGGCCAACGTCCTGACTTTC. The chain links TRBV7-6 to TRBJ2-6; 7 nucleotides line up with TRBD1. The germline V gene has CDR1 SGHVS and CDR2 FNYEAQ. V lost 1 base and J lost 5; bases outside the gene matches: 8. CDR3 length: 17 amino acids. The full variable domain, completed using reference TRBV7-6 and TRBJ2-6, is GAGVSQSPRYKVTKRGQDVALRCDPISGHVSLYWYRQALGQGPEFLTYFNYEAQQDKSGLPNDRFSAERPEGSISTLTIQRTEQRDSAMYRCASSLEQGRSRANVLTFGAGSRLTVL.

The chain couples TRBV7-2 to TRBJ1-1; D is perhaps TRBD1 (6 bases). The V and J ends lost 6 bases and 4 bases respectively, with 12 bases between them. The CDR3 consists of 13 residues. Germline V gene sequence: CDR1 SGHTA, CDR2 FQGNSA. CDR3 bases: TGTGCCAGCAGGAAAACAGGGCTCACTGAAGCTTTCTTT. Translating it yields CASRKTGLTEAFF.